These T cell receptor beta chains were read from a single sample in a study of shared T cell receptors in the human thymus. Repertoires were generated with immunoSEQ multiplex PCR, while TCRdb's copy carries only in-frame clones and drops some. The sample yields around 340,000 clones, approximately 95% seen once. Sequencing input: thymocytes. These receptors all come from a human donor. Each CDR3 is given with its conserved first and last residue. D genes are given only for firm matches. Only some rows state a clone size, as once, few, many or a class for expanded clones.

d_call	v_call	j_call	clone_size	cdr3_aa	cdr3_nt
TRBD2	TRBV5-4	TRBJ2-3	.	CASSFVAGGPRTDTQYF	TGTGCCAGCAGCTTTGTCGCGGGAGGGCCCCGTACAGATACGCAGTATTTT
TRBD1	TRBV28	TRBJ2-3	.	CASSYTGGGTDTQYF	TGTGCCAGCAGTTATACAGGGGGCGGCACAGATACGCAGTATTTT
TRBD1	TRBV29-1	TRBJ1-3	few	CSVVLRDRLSGNTIYF	TGCAGCGTTGTACTGAGGGACAGGCTATCCGGAAACACCATATATTTT
TRBD1	TRBV30	TRBJ1-2	once	CAWSPLGQGDYGYTF	TGTGCCTGGAGCCCTCTCGGACAGGGGGACTATGGCTACACCTTC
TRBD2	TRBV7-2	TRBJ2-3	.	CASSLARSGRNTDTQYF	TGTGCCAGCAGCTTAGCGCGTAGCGGGAGAAACACAGATACGCAGTATTTT
TRBD2	TRBV4-2	TRBJ2-7	few	CASSQDQYFRPGTSVSYEQYF	TGTGCCAGCAGCCAAGATCAGTATTTTAGGCCCGGGACTAGCGTTTCCTACGAGCAGTACTTC
.	TRBV5-6	TRBJ2-3	.	CASSLAPSLTDTQYF	TGTGCCAGCAGCTTGGCCCCCAGTTTGACAGATACGCAGTATTTT
TRBD1	TRBV6-1	TRBJ1-5	.	CASSAQGVGNQPQHF	TGTGCCAGCAGTGCACAGGGGGTGGGCAATCAGCCCCAGCATTTT
.	TRBV27	TRBJ2-3	.	CASSLSRRRTRRHTQYF	TGTGCCAGCAGTTTATCGAGGAGACGAACTAGACGACATACGCAGTATTTT
TRBD1	TRBV27	TRBJ2-5	.	CASSEDRFEETQYF	TGTGCCAGCAGTGAGGACAGGTTCGAAGAGACCCAGTACTTC
TRBD1	TRBV10-2	TRBJ1-2	.	CASSKGQGGGYTF	TGCGCCAGCAGTAAGGGACAGGGGGGAGGCTACACCTTC
.	TRBV19	TRBJ1-4	.	CASSPRVAATNEKLFF	TGTGCCAGTAGTCCAAGGGTCGCTGCAACTAATGAAAAACTGTTTTTT
TRBD1	TRBV28	TRBJ2-7	once	CASSRPGTGATYEQYF	TGTGCCAGCAGCCGTCCCGGGACAGGGGCGACCTACGAGCAGTACTTC
.	TRBV6-1	TRBJ2-1	.	CASPKGPPSYNEQFF	TGTGCCAGCCCGAAGGGGCCCCCCTCCTACAATGAGCAGTTCTTC
.	TRBV4-1	TRBJ1-1	.	CASSQGNWNEAFF	TGCGCCAGCAGCCAAGGGAATTGGAATGAAGCTTTCTTT
.	TRBV30	TRBJ1-1	.	CAWSLAQNTEAFF	TGTGCCTGGAGTCTCGCCCAGAACACTGAAGCTTTCTTT
TRBD2	TRBV5-1	TRBJ2-1	.	CASSLSSGSPSYNEQFF	TGCGCCAGCAGCTTGTCTAGCGGGAGTCCCTCCTACAATGAGCAGTTCTTC
.	TRBV10-3	TRBJ2-7	.	CAISVVGVNAGYEQYF	TGTGCCATCAGTGTGGTTGGGGTCAACGCAGGGTACGAGCAGTACTTC
TRBD1	TRBV2	TRBJ2-7	.	CASRKRGQLEQYF	TGTGCCAGCAGAAAACGGGGACAGCTCGAGCAGTACTTC
TRBD2	TRBV7-7	TRBJ2-3	once	CASSPGGLAGVKGTDTQYF	TGTGCTAGCAGCCCGGGCGGACTAGCGGGAGTCAAGGGGACAGATACGCAGTATTTT
TRBD2	TRBV27	TRBJ2-1	.	CASSPMGLAGGAGEQFF	TGTGCCAGCAGTCCCATGGGACTAGCGGGAGGTGCAGGTGAGCAGTTCTTC
TRBD1	TRBV7-8	TRBJ1-1	.	CASSPRTHRGKDTEAFF	TGTGCCAGCAGCCCGCGTACGCACAGGGGGAAGGACACTGAAGCTTTCTTT